This T cell receptor beta chain derives from a study of T cell changes during pregnancy in multiple sclerosis. The CDR3 spans 13 residues. Germline values: CDR1 SGHDT, CDR2 YYEEEE. V lost 5 bases and J lost 1, with 10 bases in between. Clones were read by immunoSEQ multiplex PCR, and TCRdb kept only the in-frame ones, dropping some. In the table there are roughly 89,000 clones, 94% of which are singletons. This clone was seen a single time. This sample comprised peripheral blood, obtained after pregnancy. The chain joins TRBV5-6 to TRBJ2-7, with D possibly TRBD2 on 6 matching bases. The source is a female donor in good health, enrolled as a control in a pregnancy study. This CDR3 reads CASRGDWSYEQYF. The CDR3, as DNA: TGTGCCAGCAGGGGGGACTGGTCCTACGAGCAGTACTTC.